These 20 T cell receptor beta chains were sequenced from one sample in a study of T cell responses to AZD1222 COVID-19 vaccine (dated by TCRdb to the early 2020s). Sample time point, as interpreted from the label and publication: about 28 days (+/-7) after the second vaccine dose. Libraries came from the immunoSEQ multiplex PCR assay. Held by TCRdb, this immuneACCESS table contains in-frame sequences only and omits some clones. Under half of the omission traces to an unresolved V gene where checked; the cause of the rest is unknown. This sample has approximately 74,000 clones in its table, and approximately 87% of those were observed once. The ten most abundant clones make up roughly 25% of the sample. Sequences were derived from peripheral blood, sampled 28 days after the second AZD1222 dose. These receptors were obtained from an adult who received the AZD1222 COVID-19 vaccine.

The rearrangement links TRBV3-1 (or the pseudogene TRBV3-2) to TRBJ1-2; maybe TRBD1 (5 bases). Trimming cost V 0 bases and J 6 bases, with 11 bases left between them. CDR3 size: 14 residues. Germline values: CDR1 LGHDT, CDR2 YNNKEL (reference sequence). In nucleotides, the CDR3 is TGTGCCAGCAGCCAAGATCTGGGCAGGGATGGCTACACCTTC. Residues: CASSQDLGRDGYTF.

This rearrangement joins TRBV6-5 to TRBJ2-7; 12 positions match TRBD2. The CDR3 has 15 amino acids. Germline assignment: CDR1 MNHEY and CDR2 SVGAGI. With 6 bases clipped from V and 4 bases from J, the junction kept 7 bases outside the gene matches. This CDR3 reads CASRETSGSQYEQYF. The CDR3 region has the DNA TGTGCCAGCAGGGAGACTAGCGGGAGTCAGTACGAGCAGTACTTC.

This clone came up a few times. V gene TRBV2 combines with J gene TRBJ2-7; 8 nucleotides agree with TRBD2. CDR1 and CDR2 from the germline V gene are SNHLY and FYNNEI. The V segment lost 10 bases and the J segment 4 bases; nucleotides outside the gene matches: 12. This CDR3 has 14 residues. In nucleotides, the CDR3 is TGTGCCACCTCACAACTAGCGGCGAAATACGAGCAGTACTTC. Encoded protein: CATSQLAAKYEQYF.

The chain couples TRBV18 to TRBJ2-1; D possibly corresponds to TRBD2 (6 bases). The V end lost 6 bases, the J end lost 6 bases, and 15 bases lay between the germline ends. CDR3 length equals 14 residues. The germline V gene encodes CDR1 KGHSH and CDR2 LQKENI. The CDR3 region has the DNA TGTGCCAGCTCTCTCGGGACTCTGGGCAATGAGCAGTTCTTC. As protein: CASSLGTLGNEQFF.

This clone was detected once. The V and J genes are TRBV5-4 and TRBJ2-3, with D unresolved. The ends were cut back, 0 bases at V and 5 bases at J, with 10 bases in the middle. Germline V lookup: CDR1 SGHNT, CDR2 YYREEE (reference sequence). This CDR3 is 14 amino acids long. Here the CDR3 reads CASSLELDGDTQYF. The CDR3 DNA reads as TGTGCCAGCAGCTTGGAGCTAGATGGAGATACGCAGTATTTT.

The chain couples TRBV5-1 to TRBJ2-4; 10 bases are a match to TRBD2. This CDR3 is built from 16 residues. V was pared by 1 base and J by 6 bases, with 7 bases of the junction left unmatched. Germline V gene sequence: CDR1 SGHRS, CDR2 YFSETQ. The CDR3 is CASSLIAGGPTNIQYF. CDR3 coding DNA: TGCGCCAGCAGCTTGATAGCGGGAGGCCCTACAAACATTCAGTACTTC. Based on the CDR3 plus reference TRBV5-1 and TRBJ2-4, the full variable domain is KAGVTQTPRYLIKTRGQQVTLSCSPISGHRSVSWYQQTPGQGLQFLFEYFSETQRNKGNFPGRFSGRQFSNSRSEMNVSTLELGDSALYLCASSLIAGGPTNIQYFGAGTRLSVL.

This clone showed up just a few times. The rearrangement links TRBV6-6 to TRBJ1-5; D is ambiguous. Trimming left V 4 bases short and J 5 bases short, with 6 bases between. CDR3 length equals 12 residues. Germline V gene lookup returns CDR1 MNHNY and CDR2 SVGAGI (reference sequence). The CDR3 spells CASSWPDQPQHF. The CDR3 nucleotides read TGTGCCAGCAGTTGGCCGGATCAGCCCCAGCATTTT.

This clone was observed a handful of times. This chain connects TRBV23-1 to TRBJ2-1; 8 bases match TRBD1. TRBV23-1 is filed as an ORF, its function uncertain. The CDR3 sequence is 20 residues long. The V segment lost 4 bases and the J segment 1 base; nucleotides outside the gene matches: 18. CDR3 loop: CASSRERTGRRAGSYNEQFF. DNA of the CDR3: TGCGCCAGCAGTCGGGAAAGGACAGGGAGAAGGGCTGGGTCCTACAATGAGCAGTTCTTC.

The chain uses TRBV5-1 and TRBJ2-5; no definite D call. Deletions cut 5 bases from V and 0 bases from J, with 11 bases between. The CDR3 is 14 amino acids. The germline V gene has CDR1 SGHRS and CDR2 YFSETQ. Written as DNA, the CDR3 is TGCGCCAGCAGTGTAGGTCCTTACCAAGAGACCCAGTACTTC. It translates to CASSVGPYQETQYF. Full variable domain (rest looked up from reference TRBV5-1 and TRBJ2-5): KAGVTQTPRYLIKTRGQQVTLSCSPISGHRSVSWYQQTPGQGLQFLFEYFSETQRNKGNFPGRFSGRQFSNSRSEMNVSTLELGDSALYLCASSVGPYQETQYFGPGTRLLVL.

The chain uses TRBV11-3 and TRBJ2-7, with a possible D match to TRBD1 (6 bases). V lost 10 bases, J lost 3 bases, and 19 bases lay in between. The germline V gene encodes CDR1 SGHNT and CDR2 YENEEA. The CDR3 sequence is 14 residues long. CDR3 residues: CATGTTGQIYEQYF. In DNA form, the CDR3 reads TGTGCCACCGGGACCACAGGGCAGATCTACGAGCAGTACTTC.

This sequence joins TRBV10-3 and TRBJ2-5; 10 nucleotides align to TRBD2. CDR1 ENHRY and CDR2 SYGVKD come from the germline V gene. The V segment lost 0 bases and the J segment 2 bases; nucleotides outside the gene matches: 3. CDR3 length: 16 amino acids. The CDR3 region is CAISESTSGAQETQYF. DNA for the CDR3: TGTGCCATCAGTGAGTCTACTAGCGGGGCACAAGAGACCCAGTACTTC.

This clone was seen a single time. This chain uses TRBV4-1 with TRBJ2-1; 7 bases map to TRBD2. The ends lost 1 base at V and 8 bases at J; junction bases unmatched: 11. Germline values: CDR1 MGHRA, CDR2 YSYEKL. The CDR3 loop spans 16 amino acids. The CDR3 spells CASSQGAGTAGDEQFF. CDR3 DNA sequence: TGCGCCAGCAGCCAAGGGGCGGGAACGGCGGGGGATGAGCAGTTCTTC.

The rearrangement links TRBV2 to TRBJ1-2, with D maybe TRBD1 (5 bases). The germline V and J ends were trimmed by 3 bases and 0 bases, with 11 bases remaining between them. In germline, CDR1 is SNHLY, CDR2 FYNNEI. CDR3 length: 15 residues. CDR3 in amino acids: CASSDPWTTNYGYTF. The CDR3 coding sequence is TGTGCCAGCAGTGACCCCTGGACAACTAACTATGGCTACACCTTC.

J is TRBJ1-1 and V is TRBV29-1; D is possibly TRBD1 (5 bases). The CDR3 runs 16 residues. CDR1 is SQVTM, CDR2 ANQGSEA, per germline. Trimming took off 0 bases at V and 2 bases at J, with 16 bases between the two ends. In nucleotides, the CDR3 is TGCAGCGTTGAAGATCTTGGGGGGGGAGGAAACACTGAAGCTTTCTTT. Protein product: CSVEDLGGGGNTEAFF.

The CDR3 protein is CASSTSGGTAYNEQFF. The CDR3 DNA is TGTGCCAGCAGCACCAGTGGGGGGACCGCCTACAATGAGCAGTTCTTC. The chain is built from TRBV7-9 and TRBJ2-1, with D tentatively TRBD2 (6 bases). The V gene lost 5 bases and the J gene lost 2 bases, with 16 bases spanning the gap. Germline CDR1 reads SEHNR; CDR2 reads FQNEAQ (reference sequence). The CDR3 extends over 16 amino acids.

V is TRBV5-1 and J is TRBJ1-6; the D is unclear. Germline V gene sequence: CDR1 SGHRS, CDR2 YFSETQ. V was clipped by 4 bases and J by 5 bases, with 13 bases between them. This CDR3 is built from 15 residues. CDR3 sequence reads: CASSRTSGNNSPLHF. CDR3 nucleotides: TGCGCCAGCAGCCGGACGTCGGGGAATAATTCACCCCTCCACTTT.

The V and J genes are TRBV4-1 and TRBJ1-2; D is unresolved. CDR1 is MGHRA, CDR2 YSYEKL, per germline. The CDR3 is made up of 15 amino acids. The V end was cut by 4 bases, the J end by 4 bases, with 16 bases between. CDR3 nucleotide sequence: TGCGCCAGCAGCCTACAATCGTCGGGGAGCTATGGCTACACCTTC. Its translation is CASSLQSSGSYGYTF.

The chain has TRBV24-1 and TRBJ1-1; D gene ambiguous. Per germline, CDR1 KGHDR and CDR2 SFDVKD. The CDR3 covers 10 residues. With 1 base removed from V and 8 bases from J, the gap between germline ends came to 1 base. CDR3 sequence (DNA): TGTGCCACCAGTGATTTAGAAGCTTTCTTT. It specifies CATSDLEAFF.

The DNA of the CDR3 is TGTGCCAGCAGCTTGGGACGGCTGCCGAACACTGAAGCTTTCTTT. Its protein is CASSLGRLPNTEAFF. J is TRBJ1-1 and V is TRBV5-6; D not resolved. CDR3 length equals 15 residues. The germline V gene has CDR1 SGHDT and CDR2 YYEEEE. The ends were cut back, 0 bases at V and 1 base at J, with 10 bases in the middle.

The chain combines TRBV6-5 with TRBJ1-2; 12 bases match TRBD1. The V gene's germline CDR1 is MNHEY and CDR2 SVGAGI. This CDR3 is built from 15 residues. V shed 6 bases and J 8 bases; nucleotides not matched to a gene: 10. The CDR3 region has the DNA TGTGCCAGCAGCCAGGGACAGGGGGCGCGGTGGGGCTACACCTTC. It specifies CASSQGQGARWGYTF.